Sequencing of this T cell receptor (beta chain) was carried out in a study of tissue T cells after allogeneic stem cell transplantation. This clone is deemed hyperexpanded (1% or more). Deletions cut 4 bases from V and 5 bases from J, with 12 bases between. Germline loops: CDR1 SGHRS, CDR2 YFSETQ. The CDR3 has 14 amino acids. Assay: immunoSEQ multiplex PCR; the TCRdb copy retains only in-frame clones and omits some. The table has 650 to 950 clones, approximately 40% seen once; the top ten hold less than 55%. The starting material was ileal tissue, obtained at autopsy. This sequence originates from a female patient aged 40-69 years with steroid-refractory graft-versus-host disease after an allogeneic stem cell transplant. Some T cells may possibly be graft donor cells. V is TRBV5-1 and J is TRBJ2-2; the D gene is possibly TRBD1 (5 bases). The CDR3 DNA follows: TGCGCCAGCAGCCCCCAGGGCGTGACCGGGGAGCTGTTTTTT. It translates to CASSPQGVTGELFF.